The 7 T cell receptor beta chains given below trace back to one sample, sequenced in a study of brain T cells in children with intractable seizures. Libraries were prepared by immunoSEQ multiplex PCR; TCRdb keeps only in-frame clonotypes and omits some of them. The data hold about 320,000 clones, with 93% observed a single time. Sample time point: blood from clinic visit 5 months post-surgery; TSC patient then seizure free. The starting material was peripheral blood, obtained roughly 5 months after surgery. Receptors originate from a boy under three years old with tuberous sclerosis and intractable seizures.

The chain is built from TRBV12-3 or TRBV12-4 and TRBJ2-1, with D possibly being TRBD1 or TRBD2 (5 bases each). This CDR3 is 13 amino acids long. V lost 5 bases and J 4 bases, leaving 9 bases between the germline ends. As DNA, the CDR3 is TGTGCCAGCAGTATCGGGGCTTACAATGAGCAGTTCTTC. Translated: CASSIGAYNEQFF.

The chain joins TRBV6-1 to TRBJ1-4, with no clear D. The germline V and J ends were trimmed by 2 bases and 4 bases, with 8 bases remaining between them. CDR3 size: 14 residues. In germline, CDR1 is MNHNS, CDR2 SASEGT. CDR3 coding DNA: TGTGCCAGCAGTGAATTCCCGATTAATGAAAAACTGTTTTTT. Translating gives CASSEFPINEKLFF.

For the CDR3, the DNA is TGTGCCAGCAGTGAAGTACGGCAGGGACAAGGCTACACCTTC. This gives the protein CASSEVRQGQGYTF. J is TRBJ1-2 and V is TRBV6-1; tentative D call: TRBD1 (6 bases). The V gene's germline CDR1 is MNHNS and CDR2 SASEGT. The CDR3 is made up of 14 amino acids. The V gene lost 1 base and the J gene lost 8 bases, with 14 bases spanning the gap.

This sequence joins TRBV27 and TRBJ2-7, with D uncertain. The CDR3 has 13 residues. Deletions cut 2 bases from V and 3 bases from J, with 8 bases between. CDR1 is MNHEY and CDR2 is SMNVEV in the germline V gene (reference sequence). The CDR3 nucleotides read TGTGCCAGCAGTTTAAACAGACTCTACGAGCAGTACTTC. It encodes CASSLNRLYEQYF.

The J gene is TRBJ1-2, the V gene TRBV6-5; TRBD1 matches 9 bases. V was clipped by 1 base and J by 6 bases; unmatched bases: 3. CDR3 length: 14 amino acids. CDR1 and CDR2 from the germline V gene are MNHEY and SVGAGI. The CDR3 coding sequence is TGTGCCAGCAGTTACTGGACAGGGGCCGATGGCTACACCTTC. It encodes CASSYWTGADGYTF.

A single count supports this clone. The CDR3 reads CASSYLGQENTEAFF. The DNA for the CDR3 is TGTGCCAGCAGTTACTTAGGACAGGAGAACACTGAAGCTTTCTTT. The rearrangement joins TRBV6-5 to TRBJ1-1, with 7 bases aligning to TRBD1. This CDR3 has 15 amino acids. Germline V lookup: CDR1 MNHEY, CDR2 SVGAGI. V lost 1 base and J lost 1; bases outside the gene matches: 3.

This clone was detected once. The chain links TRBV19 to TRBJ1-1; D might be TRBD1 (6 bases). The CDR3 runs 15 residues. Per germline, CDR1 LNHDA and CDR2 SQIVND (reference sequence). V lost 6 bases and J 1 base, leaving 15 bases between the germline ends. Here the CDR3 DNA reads TGTGCCAGTAGCACCCGGACAGTCACGAACACTGAAGCTTTCTTT. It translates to CASSTRTVTNTEAFF.